The source of this TCR beta chain is a study of CD8+CD57+ T cells in acquired aplastic anemia. As for the study in general: The sorted CD4+ and CD8+ cells yielded an average around 3 ug of DNA.

This clonotype appeared a few times. Researchers used genomic DNA as the template to profile TCR beta VDJ and CDR3. Using its own MiXCR run on the reads, TCRdb lists one record per CDR3 protein. The sample carries about 210,000 distinct CDR3 sequences, about 37% recorded once. The germline V gene has CDR1 KGHSH and CDR2 LQKENI. CDR3 length equals 13 residues. The V gene lost 5 bases and the J gene lost 3 bases, with 11 bases spanning the gap. The sequenced sample was sorted CD4+, CD8+, or CD8+CD57+ T cells (not recorded which) from PBMCs. The TCR was taken from a human donor in good health, serving as a control. The V and J genes are TRBV18 and TRBJ2-7; no definite D call. The DNA for the CDR3 is TGTGCCAGCTCAACTTATACCGGCTACGAGCAGTACTTC. Amino acid sequence: CASSTYTGYEQYF.